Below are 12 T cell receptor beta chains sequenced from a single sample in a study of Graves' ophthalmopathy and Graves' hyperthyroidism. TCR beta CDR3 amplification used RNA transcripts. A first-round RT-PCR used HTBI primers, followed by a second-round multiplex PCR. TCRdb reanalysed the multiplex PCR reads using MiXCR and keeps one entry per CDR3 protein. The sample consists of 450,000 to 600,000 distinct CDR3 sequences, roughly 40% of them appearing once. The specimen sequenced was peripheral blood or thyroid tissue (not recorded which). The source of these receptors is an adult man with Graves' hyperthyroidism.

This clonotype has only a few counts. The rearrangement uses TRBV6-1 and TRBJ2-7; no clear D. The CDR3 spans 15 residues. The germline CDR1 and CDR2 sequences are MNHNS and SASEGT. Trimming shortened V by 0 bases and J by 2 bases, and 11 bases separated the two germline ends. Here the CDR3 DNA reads TGTGCCAGCAGTGAAGCGCTGGGCCGAGCCTACGAGCAGTACTTC. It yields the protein CASSEALGRAYEQYF.

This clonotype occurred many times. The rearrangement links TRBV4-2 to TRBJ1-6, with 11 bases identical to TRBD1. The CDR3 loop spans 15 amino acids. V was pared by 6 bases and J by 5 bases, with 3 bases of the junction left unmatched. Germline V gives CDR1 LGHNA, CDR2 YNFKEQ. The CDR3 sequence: CASRLDRGHNSPLHF. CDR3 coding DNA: TGTGCCAGCAGACTGGACAGGGGGCATAATTCACCCCTCCACTTT.

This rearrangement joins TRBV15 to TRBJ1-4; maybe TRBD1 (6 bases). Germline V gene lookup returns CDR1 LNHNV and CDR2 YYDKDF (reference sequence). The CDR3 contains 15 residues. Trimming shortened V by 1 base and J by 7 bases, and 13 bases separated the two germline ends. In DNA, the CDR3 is TGTGCCACCAGCAGAGGGGCAGGGGTTCGTGAAAAACTGTTTTTT. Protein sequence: CATSRGAGVREKLFF.

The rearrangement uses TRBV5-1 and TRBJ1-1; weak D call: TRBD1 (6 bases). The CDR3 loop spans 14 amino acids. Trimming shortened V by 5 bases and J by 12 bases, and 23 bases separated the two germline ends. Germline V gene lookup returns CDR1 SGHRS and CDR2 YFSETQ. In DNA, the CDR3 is TGCGCCAGCAGTCGTGACAGGTCCAACGTCCTGACTTTCTTT. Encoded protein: CASSRDRSNVLTFF.

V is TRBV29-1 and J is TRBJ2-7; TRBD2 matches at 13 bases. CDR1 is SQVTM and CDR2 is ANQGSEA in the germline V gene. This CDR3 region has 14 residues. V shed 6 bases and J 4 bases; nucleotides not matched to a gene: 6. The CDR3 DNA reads TGCAGCGTGTGGGAACTAGCGGGAGGGTACGAGCAGTACTTC. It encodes CSVWELAGGYEQYF.

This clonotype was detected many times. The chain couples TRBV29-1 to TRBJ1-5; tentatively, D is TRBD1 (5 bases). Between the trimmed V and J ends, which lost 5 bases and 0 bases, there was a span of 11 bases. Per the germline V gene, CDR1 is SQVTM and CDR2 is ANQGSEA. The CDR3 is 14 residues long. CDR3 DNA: TGCAGCGTTTCAGCAGGGAATAGCAATCAGCCCCAGCATTTT. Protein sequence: CSVSAGNSNQPQHF. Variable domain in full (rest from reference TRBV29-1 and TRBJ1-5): SAVISQKPSRDICQRGTSLTIQCQVDSQVTMMFWYRQQPGQSLTLIATANQGSEATYESGFVIDKFPISRPNLTFSTLTVSNMSPEDSSIYLCSVSAGNSNQPQHFGDGTRLSIL.

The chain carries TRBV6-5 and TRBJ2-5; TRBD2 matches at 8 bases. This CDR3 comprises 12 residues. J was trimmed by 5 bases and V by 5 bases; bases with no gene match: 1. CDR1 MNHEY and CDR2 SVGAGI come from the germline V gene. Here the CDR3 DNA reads TGTGCCAGCAGTCGGACTAGCGAGACCCAGTACTTC. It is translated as CASSRTSETQYF.

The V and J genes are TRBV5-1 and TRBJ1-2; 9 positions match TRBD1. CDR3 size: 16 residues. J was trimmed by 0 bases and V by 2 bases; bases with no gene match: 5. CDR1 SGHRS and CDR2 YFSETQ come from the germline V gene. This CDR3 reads CASSLQGAVANYGYTF. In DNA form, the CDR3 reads TGCGCCAGCAGCTTACAGGGGGCAGTAGCTAACTATGGCTACACCTTC. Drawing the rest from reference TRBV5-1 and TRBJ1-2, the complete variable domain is KAGVTQTPRYLIKTRGQQVTLSCSPISGHRSVSWYQQTPGQGLQFLFEYFSETQRNKGNFPGRFSGRQFSNSRSEMNVSTLELGDSALYLCASSLQGAVANYGYTFGSGTRLTVV.

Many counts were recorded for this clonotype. CDR3 loop: CASKLTGLAGETQYF. CDR3 bases: TGTGCCAGCAAACTCACAGGGTTAGCGGGGGAGACCCAGTACTTC. The J gene is TRBJ2-5, the V gene TRBV12-3 or TRBV12-4; 8 bases align to TRBD2. Germline trimming cut 7 bases from V and 5 bases from J; bases unmatched to any gene: 12. This CDR3 comprises 15 residues.

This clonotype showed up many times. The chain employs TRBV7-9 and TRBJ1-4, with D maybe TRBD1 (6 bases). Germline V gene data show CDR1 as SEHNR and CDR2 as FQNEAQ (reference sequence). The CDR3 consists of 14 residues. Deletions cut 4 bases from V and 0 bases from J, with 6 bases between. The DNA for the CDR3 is TGTGCCAGCAGCTCAGGGGCAACTAATGAAAAACTGTTTTTT. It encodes CASSSGATNEKLFF.

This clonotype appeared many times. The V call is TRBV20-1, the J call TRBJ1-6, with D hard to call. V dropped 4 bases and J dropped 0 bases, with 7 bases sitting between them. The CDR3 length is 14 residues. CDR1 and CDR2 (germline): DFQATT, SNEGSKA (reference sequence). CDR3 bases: TGCAGTGCTATTGATAGCTCCTATAATTCACCCCTCCACTTT. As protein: CSAIDSSYNSPLHF.

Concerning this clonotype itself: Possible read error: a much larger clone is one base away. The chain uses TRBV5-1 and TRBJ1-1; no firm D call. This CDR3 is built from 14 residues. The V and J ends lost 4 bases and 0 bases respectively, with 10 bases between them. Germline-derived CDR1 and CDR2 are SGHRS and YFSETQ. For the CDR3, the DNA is TGCGCCAGCAGCCCGGGGAATATGAACACTGAAGCTTTCTTT. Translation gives CASSPGNMNTEAFF.